This entry concerns a single TCR beta chain. This receptor's antigen is unknown. No base quality values were provided; no much bigger clone lies one nucleotide off. This entry belongs to a study of cytomegalovirus exposure and HLA in healthy donors (dated by TCRdb to about 2017). With regard to the full study: An earlier analysis of a few hundred of the donors reported approximately 260 Gb of sequence data and around 120 million unique TCR beta sequences obtained from about 179 million T cells. An early release that covered approximately 600 HLA-typed donors contained 250 to 350 gigabases of sequencing data and approximately 85 million unique TCR sequences. The genetic ancestry cluster associated with self-reported Caucasian donors included 80% to 90% of the roughly 400 genotyped donors. The study aimed to test whether signatures of past pathogen exposure could be identified by cataloging public T cell receptors. The T cell repertoires of 670 or so subjects were profiled by immunosequencing and related to cytomegalovirus serostatus. A separate validation cohort of about 110 different subjects was used in addition to the 666-subject first cohort. To predict cytomegalovirus infection status, the study combined high-throughput TCR immunosequencing, statistical association of individual TCRs with disease status, and machine learning. To study patterns of TCR occurrence, a later analysis re-analyzed previously published TCR beta repertoires from 550 to 800 donors and added high-resolution HLA genotyping. Rather than drawing on any new phenotypic data, the later analysis identified candidate immune exposures from TCR beta sequences and the way those sequences occurred across donors. In an earlier analysis of 550 to 700 of the donors, high-throughput TCR beta sequencing was used to judge whether each TCR beta V gene segment behaved as functional or pseudogenic. Donor age, sex, ethnicity and CMV serostatus were compiled alongside the repertoire data. A later genetic analysis took genome-wide SNP genotypes for about 55% of the 666 donors and used that subset as a discovery cohort. Every discovery cohort repertoire had been produced on one sequencing platform. HLA typing included class I and class II loci at four-digit resolution. The number of donors typed differed by locus, with 629-630 for A, B, C, DRB1 and DQB1, approximately 500 for DQA1, nearly 610 for DPA1, and approximately 470 for DPB1. Roughly 5 DR-DQ haplotypes were handled as single units for association and clustering because linkage in the cohort was strong. Across about 380 genotyped donors of the cohort, an average of approximately 240,000 unique TCR beta nucleotide sequences per donor were sequenced, and roughly 20% of those sequences were non-productive. General study outcomes and caveats: Because counts were too low, seventeen rarely observed V segments, including chromosome 9 orphons, were excluded from the earlier analysis of several hundred of the donors. This cohort had only TCR beta chains sequenced, and the lack of alpha or paired-chain data limited which features could be detected. For the cohort, immune exposure information was limited to CMV serostatus. Sequencing depth was assumed to be roughly uniform across donors in the presence/absence analyses, though that assumption may not hold. When HLA alleles, especially DR and DQ, strongly co-occurred, attributing TCR associations to individual alleles was difficult. Because the 87-base-pair reads could not distinguish some IMGT-functional V segments, including TRBV6-2 and TRBV6-3, those segments were excluded. Compared with equally common non-associated chains, HLA-associated TCR beta chains in a later analysis were more clonally expanded and had lower generation probabilities. The classifier was reported to diagnose cytomegalovirus status with high specificity and sensitivity in both the original cohort and the validation cohort. Because HLA typing was unavailable for some donors at each locus, only the typed subset was used in association tests. An association between a missense DCLRE1C variant and V-gene and J-gene trimming of TCR beta chains was found in a later genetic analysis and replicated in an independent cohort. Several of the top co-occurrence clusters appeared to be linked to parvovirus B19, influenza, CMV and Epstein-Barr virus, according to a later analysis. In the study, approximately 160 TCR beta chains were listed as associated with cytomegalovirus. Most CMV-associated TCR beta chains appeared to be HLA-restricted in a later analysis, and the HLA associations seemed to be driven largely by CMV exposure. A later genetic analysis reported fewer N-insertions in productive TCRs among donors in an Asian-associated ancestry cluster than the roughly 620-donor mean. A few of the identified cytomegalovirus-associated TCR beta chains were confirmed in vitro to be specific for cytomegalovirus antigens. It was suggested by the authors that the approach could potentially be generalized to other disease states and immunological phenotypes. The sequencing pipeline was judged likely to have produced a cluster of highly shared sequence variants as a technical artifact. An earlier analysis of approximately 500 of the donors showed that most TCR beta V segments appeared in productive rearrangements either about 90% or about 30% of the time, which broadly matched IMGT annotations. Across donors, most TCR sequences were observed very rarely, whereas some public TCRs were present in many individuals. A later analysis found that TCR association rates varied across HLA loci, with DRB1 alleles showing the most associated TCRs and HLA-C alleles the fewest. A further reported finding was that TCR beta sequences accurately predicted the HLA-A and HLA-B alleles for most subjects in the first cohort. A later analysis associated around 16,000 TCR beta sequences with specific HLA alleles at a false discovery rate of 0.05. Correlated functional status among segregating V segments might reflect linkage disequilibrium, but an unknown experimental factor could not be ruled out.

Library prep was done by the immunoSEQ multiplex PCR assay. A mixture of 60 forward primers for TCR Vbeta segments and 13 reverse primers for TCR Jbeta segments was used in the multiplex PCR. A multiplex PCR assay on genomic DNA amplified the CDR3 region of rearranged TCR beta genes. On the Illumina HiSeq System, the amplified TCR beta libraries were sequenced as 87-base-pair reads. Per the original workflow: A later analysis tallied 75 million to 95 million unique TCR beta chains across the 666 repertoires, and approximately 12 million of those chains were shared by two or more donors. To remove PCR and sequencing errors, raw reads were error-corrected and collapsed into unique sequences using a nearest-neighbor algorithm that merged closely related sequences. V, D and J gene segments were assigned by aligning CDR3 sequences to IMGT reference sequences. For a sequence to be retained, a match of at least six nucleotides was required to both a V gene segment and a J gene segment. A rearrangement was called productive if the CDR3 had no stop codons and remained in frame with V and J, and every other rearrangement was called non-productive. CDR3 was defined according to IMGT convention as the region running from the second conserved V-encoded cysteine to the conserved J-encoded phenylalanine. Sequences without an unambiguous match to a single V gene segment were excluded from the earlier analysis of a few hundred of the donors. In an earlier analysis of 587 of the donors, a V segment was called functional when productive rearrangements were above 56.7%, and segregating when the standard deviation between donors exceeded 5%. To diagnose cytomegalovirus status from the catalog of TCR beta chain sequences, a statistical classification framework was built. A later analysis assigned V and J genes by comparing TCR nucleotide sequences with IMGT/GENE-DB human TR gene sequences. In a later analysis, CDR3 sequences and most-parsimonious VDJ recombination scenarios were assigned using the TCRdist pipeline. In a later analysis, each TCR beta chain was defined by its CDR3 amino acid sequence together with its V-gene family, and reads without a unique V-gene family were excluded. As a way to deal with suspected cross-contamination and a sequencing artifact, a later analysis dropped under 600 nucleotide sequences that were highly shared and had low generation probability. In a later analysis, a clonal expansion index for each public chain was calculated from normalized within-repertoire ranks of inferred template counts. In a later analysis, generation probabilities were computed using a VDJ recombination model fitted to out-of-frame rearrangements, and the results were checked against IGoR. In a later analysis, hypergeometric tests were used to score TCR-TCR, TCR-HLA and TCR-CMV co-occurrence, with a repertoire-size bias correction applied to TCR pairs. To estimate false discovery rates, a later analysis permuted the HLA or CMV assignments 20 times. In a later analysis, co-occurring TCRs were grouped using DBSCAN, and TCRdist sequence similarity was added for clustering within HLA-allele-positive subsets. Co-occurrence clustering excluded repertoires with fewer than 30,000 or more than 120,000 public chains, plus five with anomalous nucleotide sharing. TCRdb holds this immuneACCESS table with in-frame rearrangements only. Some clones are missing; in checked studies, unresolved V genes explain under half, and the rest has no known cause. V and J calls and clone size follow that table, whereas D and trimming were derived from the DNA. The sample profile shows 90,000 to 150,000 clones; less than 90% of them were found once. 0.24% of the sample is held by the ten biggest clonotypes.

In total, approximately 690 healthy bone marrow donors made up the cohort. All cohort members were sampled while nominally healthy, although unrecorded immune exposures were likely present. The donor was CMV seronegative and belonged to the group of roughly 330 seronegative cohort members. A peripheral blood sample was collected from each donor, and TCR beta sequencing was performed on peripheral blood mononuclear cells. The Qiagen DNeasy Blood Extraction Kit was used to extract genomic DNA from the blood cell samples. Per the germline V gene (reference sequence), MNHNY is the CDR1 and SVGAGI is the CDR2. Trimming removed 6 bases from V and 13 bases from J, leaving 13 bases between the germline ends. The CDR3 covers 12 residues, taking in both the cysteine and the phenylalanine. The sequence is cut down to CDR3 DNA, 36 bases in frame from base 1.

Sample: PBMCs. Recombination joined TRBV6-6 with TRBJ1-6; the D gene identity is not certain. The clonotype comes from a man aged 45-65 years in good health and CMV-seronegative. The CDR3 sequence is CASSHSSPPLHF. The nucleotide sequence is TGTGCCAGCAGCCACAGCTCGCCCCCCCTCCACTTT.